This TCR beta chain was recorded in a study of T cells in Graves' hyperthyroidism and ophthalmopathy. In this sample, this clonotype turned up many times. V was pared by 2 bases and J by 1 base, with 11 bases between. Per germline, CDR1 ENHRY and CDR2 SYGVKD. The CDR3 runs to 15 residues. RNA transcripts served as the template for amplifying TCR beta CDR3 regions. Using the HTBI primer set, a first-round RT-PCR was run on the TCR CDR3. TCRdb re-analysed the multiplex PCR reads in MiXCR, keeping a single row per CDR3 protein. Of roughly 500,000 distinct CDR3 sequences in the sample, roughly 24% were seen once.

The sample was blood. The rearrangement uses TRBV10-3 and TRBJ1-1; possibly TRBD1 for D (6 bases). The TCR originated in a woman aged 30 to 39 with Graves' ophthalmopathy. CDR3 DNA: TGTGCCATCAGTGAGGGAACAGGGAAGAACACTGAAGCTTTCTTT. Its translation: CAISEGTGKNTEAFF.